A selection of T cell receptor beta chains follows, all from one sample in a study of T cells in localized non-small cell lung cancer. Here immunoSEQ multiplex PCR was the method, and the copy in TCRdb shows in-frame clones only, minus some. Of more than 10,000 clones listed, about four fifths are singletons. The source was peripheral blood, collected before any cancer treatment. The receptor source for this set is a male donor at least 60 years old with stage I squamous cell lung carcinoma. Both conserved end residues are part of each CDR3. Each record gives: CDR3 DNA, CDR3 protein, clone size, D gene, J gene, V gene. A D gene is named only where the DNA matches it firmly. Size values are once, few and many counts, or a class for expanded clones, and some rows have none.

CDR3 DNA: TGTGCCAGCAGTCTCCGGGAGCGCCCAAAAGGGGAGCAGTACTTC; CDR3 protein: CASSLRERPKGEQYF; clone size: NA; D gene: NA; J gene: TRBJ2-7; V gene: TRBV6-5
CDR3 DNA: TGCGCCAGCAGCACGGGGGACCCCCTACGAAGGGAGCAGTACTTC; CDR3 protein: CASSTGDPLRREQYF; clone size: NA; D gene: NA; J gene: TRBJ2-7; V gene: TRBV5-1
CDR3 DNA: TGCGCCAGCAGCTTGGCCGGAGGGCTCGGAGGAAACACCATATATTTT; CDR3 protein: CASSLAGGLGGNTIYF; clone size: NA; D gene: NA; J gene: TRBJ1-3; V gene: TRBV5-1
CDR3 DNA: TGTGCCAGCAGCCTCCAGAGCGGGATACAGTTCTTC; CDR3 protein: CASSLQSGIQFF; clone size: few; D gene: TRBD2; J gene: TRBJ2-1; V gene: TRBV5-6
CDR3 DNA: TGTGCCACCGGGACTAGCTCCTACAATGAGCAGTTCTTC; CDR3 protein: CATGTSSYNEQFF; clone size: NA; D gene: TRBD2; J gene: TRBJ2-1; V gene: TRBV15
CDR3 DNA: TGTGCCAGTACTCAAAGACCGGGACGGATGTACAATGAGCAGTTCTTC; CDR3 protein: CASTQRPGRMYNEQFF; clone size: NA; D gene: NA; J gene: TRBJ2-1; V gene: TRBV27
CDR3 DNA: TGCGCCAGCAGGGAAGGGACGCAAAAGGGCAATGAGCAGTTCTTC; CDR3 protein: CASREGTQKGNEQFF; clone size: NA; D gene: NA; J gene: TRBJ2-1; V gene: TRBV5-1
CDR3 DNA: TGTGCCAGCAGCTTATCGCTTCGGGGACTAGCGATGAACACAGATACGCAGTATTTT; CDR3 protein: CASSLSLRGLAMNTDTQYF; clone size: NA; D gene: TRBD2; J gene: TRBJ2-3; V gene: TRBV7-3
CDR3 DNA: TGTGCCAGCAGCTTATCCTCGTCCGACGGGACAGAAGCTTTCTTT; CDR3 protein: CASSLSSSDGTEAFF; clone size: NA; D gene: NA; J gene: TRBJ1-1; V gene: TRBV11-2
CDR3 DNA: TGTGCCAGCAGCTTTCCCGGCCTTTCCTACAATGAGCAGTTCTTC; CDR3 protein: CASSFPGLSYNEQFF; clone size: NA; D gene: NA; J gene: TRBJ2-1; V gene: TRBV7-6
CDR3 DNA: TGTGCCAGCAGCCAACATCTAGTGGGCACCGGGGAGCTGTTTTTT; CDR3 protein: CASSQHLVGTGELFF; clone size: NA; D gene: NA; J gene: TRBJ2-2; V gene: TRBV7-6
CDR3 DNA: TGTGCCAGCGGCGACTCGGACAGGGCCGTCTATGGCTACACCTTC; CDR3 protein: CASGDSDRAVYGYTF; clone size: NA; D gene: TRBD1; J gene: TRBJ1-2; V gene: TRBV7-9
CDR3 DNA: TGTGCCAGCAGTTCCACCGGGGAGCTGTTTTTT; CDR3 protein: CASSSTGELFF; clone size: NA; D gene: NA; J gene: TRBJ2-2; V gene: TRBV27
CDR3 DNA: TGTGCCAGCAGCTTCCGGACTAGCGGGAGTTCGGGAGATACGCAGTATTTT; CDR3 protein: CASSFRTSGSSGDTQYF; clone size: NA; D gene: TRBD2; J gene: TRBJ2-3; V gene: TRBV5-8
CDR3 DNA: TGTGCCAGTAGTATACGGGGCTCTGGAAACACCATATATTTT; CDR3 protein: CASSIRGSGNTIYF; clone size: NA; D gene: NA; J gene: TRBJ1-3; V gene: TRBV19
CDR3 DNA: TGTGCCAGCAAAGTAAAGGATGGCTACACCTTC; CDR3 protein: CASKVKDGYTF; clone size: once; D gene: NA; J gene: TRBJ1-2; V gene: TRBV2
CDR3 DNA: TGCAGTGCCTCGGATCGGGAGACCCAGTACTTC; CDR3 protein: CSASDRETQYF; clone size: NA; D gene: NA; J gene: TRBJ2-5; V gene: TRBV20-1
CDR3 DNA: TGTGCCAGCAGCACGACAGCGAACTATGGCTACACCTTC; CDR3 protein: CASSTTANYGYTF; clone size: once; D gene: NA; J gene: TRBJ1-2; V gene: TRBV6-5
CDR3 DNA: TGTGCCAGCAGCTTGGACAGGGCCCCCTACGAGCAGTACTTC; CDR3 protein: CASSLDRAPYEQYF; clone size: NA; D gene: TRBD1; J gene: TRBJ2-7; V gene: TRBV7-9
CDR3 DNA: TGCAGCGCTGTTTCAGGTCTTGCGCAGTTCTTC; CDR3 protein: CSAVSGLAQFF; clone size: NA; D gene: NA; J gene: TRBJ2-1; V gene: TRBV29-1
CDR3 DNA: TGTGCCAGTACCCCGGGACAGGGGAACACTGAAGCTTTCTTT; CDR3 protein: CASTPGQGNTEAFF; clone size: NA; D gene: TRBD1; J gene: TRBJ1-1; V gene: TRBV19
CDR3 DNA: TGTGCCAGCAGGTCATTGGCTGGGAACACTGAAGCTTTCTTT; CDR3 protein: CASRSLAGNTEAFF; clone size: NA; D gene: NA; J gene: TRBJ1-1; V gene: TRBV28
CDR3 DNA: TGCGCCAGCAGCCCCCCCCAAGGGCAGGGGCCCTTTAATCAGCCCCAGCATTTT; CDR3 protein: CASSPPQGQGPFNQPQHF; clone size: NA; D gene: NA; J gene: TRBJ1-5; V gene: TRBV4-1
CDR3 DNA: TGTGCCAGCAGTTTATCAGGACAGGGGGCCGAGACCCAGTACTTC; CDR3 protein: CASSLSGQGAETQYF; clone size: NA; D gene: TRBD1; J gene: TRBJ2-5; V gene: TRBV2
CDR3 DNA: TGTGCCAGCAGCCATCCACTCAGAGGCTTGGAGACTGAAGCTTTCTTT; CDR3 protein: CASSHPLRGLETEAFF; clone size: few; D gene: NA; J gene: TRBJ1-1; V gene: TRBV14
CDR3 DNA: TGTGCCAGCAACCGGGACAGGGGGCAAAAACTGTTTTTT; CDR3 protein: CASNRDRGQKLFF; clone size: once; D gene: TRBD1; J gene: TRBJ1-4; V gene: TRBV10-3
CDR3 DNA: TGTGCCAGCTCACCACAGGGGCGGGATGAAAAACTGTTTTTT; CDR3 protein: CASSPQGRDEKLFF; clone size: NA; D gene: NA; J gene: TRBJ1-4; V gene: TRBV18
CDR3 DNA: TGTGCCAGCAACCCACGACAGGGGGCGCGTGTCGAGCAGTACTTC; CDR3 protein: CASNPRQGARVEQYF; clone size: once; D gene: TRBD1; J gene: TRBJ2-7; V gene: TRBV6-1